A selection of T cell receptor beta chains follows, all from one sample in a study of PD-1 blockade in mismatch repair-deficient tumors. The repertoire was sequenced with immunoSEQ multiplex PCR; TCRdb's copy has only in-frame clones and lacks some. This sample has 15,000 or so clones, with approximately 82% found just once. The specimen comprised PBMCs, sampled less than 15 weeks after starting pembrolizumab. These receptors all stem from an adult with mismatch repair-deficient cancer. Both conserved end residues are part of each CDR3. Fields, in order: D gene, V gene, J gene, clone size, CDR3 protein, CDR3 DNA. The D gene is left open where the match is weak. Size values are once, few and many counts, or a class for expanded clones, and some rows have none.

>TRBD1|TRBV9|TRBJ1-5|.
CASSVGQGASQPQHF
TGTGCCAGCAGCGTGGGACAGGGGGCAAGTCAGCCCCAGCATTTT
>.|TRBV9|TRBJ2-1|.
CASSGGLGGSYNEQFF
TGTGCCAGCAGCGGTGGACTAGGGGGTTCCTACAATGAGCAGTTCTTC
>.|TRBV19|TRBJ1-5|.
CASSMSSGGMSNQPQHF
TGTGCCAGTAGTATGTCTTCGGGGGGCATGAGCAATCAGCCCCAGCATTTT
>.|TRBV6-6|TRBJ1-1|.
CASSLRYSTEAFF
TGTGCCAGCAGCTTAAGGTACAGCACTGAAGCTTTCTTT
>.|TRBV6-1|TRBJ1-5|.
CASSEQGNQPQHF
TGTGCCAGCAGTGAGCAGGGGAATCAGCCCCAGCATTTT
>.|TRBV7-3|TRBJ2-2|.
CASSSERVPRAGELFF
TGTGCCAGCAGCTCGGAACGGGTGCCCCGGGCCGGGGAGCTGTTTTTT
>TRBD1|TRBV30|TRBJ2-1|.
CAWARDSKNNEQFF
TGTGCCTGGGCCCGGGACAGCAAAAACAATGAGCAGTTCTTC
>TRBD1|TRBV27|TRBJ2-2|.
CASSLQGAAGELFF
TGTGCCAGCAGTTTACAGGGGGCGGCCGGGGAGCTGTTTTTT
>.|TRBV2|TRBJ1-5|.
CASTRRGGEGNQPQHF
TGTGCCAGCACGAGGAGGGGGGGCGAGGGCAATCAGCCCCAGCATTTT
>.|TRBV9|TRBJ2-1|.
CASSVDIYNEQFF
TGTGCCAGCAGCGTAGACATCTACAATGAGCAGTTCTTC
>.|TRBV28|TRBJ1-3|.
CASSLSGIGGSGNTIYF
TGTGCCAGCAGTCTGAGCGGTATAGGGGGATCTGGAAACACCATATATTTT
>TRBD1|TRBV6-6|TRBJ1-2|.
CASSSGQGSYGYTF
TGTGCCAGCAGCTCAGGACAGGGTAGCTATGGCTACACCTTC
>TRBD2|TRBV27|TRBJ2-7|.
CASRSIAGTLEQYF
TGTGCCAGCAGGTCCATAGCGGGTACCCTGGAGCAGTACTTC
>.|TRBV7-9|TRBJ1-2|.
CASSLTTANYGYTF
TGTGCCAGCAGCTTGACAACGGCTAACTATGGCTACACCTTC
>.|TRBV7-2|TRBJ2-4|.
CASSLQGLGVAKNIQYF
TGTGCCAGCAGCTTACAGGGTTTGGGTGTCGCCAAAAACATTCAGTACTTC
>.|TRBV6-5|TRBJ2-2|.
CASYPWQGTGELFF
TGTGCCAGTTATCCCTGGCAGGGAACCGGGGAGCTGTTTTTT
>.|TRBV7-6|TRBJ1-3|.
CASSPSGSAGPGNTIYF
TGTGCCAGCAGCCCCAGCGGGTCGGCGGGGCCTGGAAACACCATATATTTT
>TRBD1|TRBV25-1|TRBJ2-7|few
CASSESGGGYEQYF
TGTGCCAGCAGTGAATCAGGGGGCGGATACGAGCAGTACTTC
>TRBD1|TRBV9|TRBJ2-5|.
CASSATGGPQETQYF
TGTGCCAGCAGCGCCACAGGGGGGCCACAAGAGACCCAGTACTTC
>.|TRBV13|TRBJ2-7|.
CASSSTGADEQYF
TGTGCCAGCAGCTCCACAGGTGCCGACGAGCAGTACTTC
>.|TRBV9|TRBJ2-3|.
CASSTRTDEGPDTQYF
TGTGCCAGCAGCACCCGGACAGACGAAGGACCAGATACGCAGTATTTT
>.|TRBV9|TRBJ2-2|once
CASSGSFGSIAGELFF
TGTGCCAGCAGCGGCTCTTTCGGGAGTATAGCCGGGGAGCTGTTTTTT
>TRBD2|TRBV6-5|TRBJ2-5|.
CASSPRALAGETQYF
TGTGCCAGCAGTCCACGGGCGCTAGCGGGAGAGACCCAGTACTTC
>TRBD2|TRBV7-3|TRBJ2-1|.
CASSLRTSGRRDEQFF
TGTGCCAGCAGCTTAAGGACTAGCGGGAGGAGGGATGAGCAGTTCTTC
>.|TRBV29-1|TRBJ2-2|.
CSVSRGQNLHTGELFF
TGCAGCGTTTCCCGAGGCCAAAATCTCCACACCGGGGAGCTGTTTTTT
>.|TRBV6-1|TRBJ1-1|once
CASSAIVDGEAFF
TGTGCCAGCAGTGCCATAGTAGATGGTGAAGCTTTCTTT
>TRBD1|TRBV28|TRBJ2-3|.
CASSSWSGSNRGTDTQYF
TGTGCCAGCAGTTCGTGGTCCGGTTCGAACAGGGGGACAGATACGCAGTATTTT
>TRBD1|TRBV19|TRBJ2-2|.
CASSLAGTGVAGELFF
TGTGCCAGTAGTCTAGCCGGGACAGGGGTCGCCGGGGAGCTGTTTTTT
>.|TRBV2|TRBJ1-1|.
CASSDNSLALEAFF
TGTGCCAGCAGTGATAACAGTCTAGCACTGGAAGCTTTCTTT
>TRBD1|TRBV28|TRBJ2-7|.
CASRDRGYEQYF
TGTGCCAGTCGGGACAGGGGTTACGAGCAGTACTTC
>TRBD1|TRBV5-1|TRBJ2-5|.
CASSRLTSTGGVETQYF
TGCGCCAGCAGCCGCCTAACCTCGACAGGGGGCGTAGAGACCCAGTACTTC
>.|TRBV2|TRBJ1-4|.
CASCRGSSEKLFF
TGTGCCAGCTGCAGGGGAAGCTCCGAAAAACTGTTTTTT
>TRBD2|TRBV9|TRBJ2-1|.
CASSITSGIPNEQFF
TGTGCCAGCAGCATAACTAGCGGGATCCCCAATGAGCAGTTCTTC
>TRBD2|TRBV27|TRBJ2-7|.
CASSARLAGVYEQYF
TGTGCCAGCAGTGCCCGACTAGCGGGAGTGTACGAGCAGTACTTC
>.|TRBV7-2|TRBJ1-1|.
CASSLQGWGMNTEAFF
TGTGCCAGCAGCCTCCAGGGGTGGGGTATGAACACTGAAGCTTTCTTT
>TRBD1|TRBV6-1|TRBJ2-7|.
CASNPRDRAPYEQYF
TGTGCCAGCAATCCCCGGGACAGGGCGCCCTACGAGCAGTACTTC
>.|TRBV4-1|TRBJ1-6|once
CASSQEVRRASLLHF
TGCGCCAGCAGCCAAGAGGTCAGGCGGGCCTCGCTCCTCCACTTT
>TRBD1|TRBV19|TRBJ2-7|few
CASSQMGQGAREQYF
TGTGCCAGTAGCCAAATGGGACAGGGGGCGAGGGAGCAGTACTTC
>TRBD1|TRBV27|TRBJ2-7|.
CASSPGQTLQQYF
TGTGCCAGCAGTCCGGGACAGACTCTGCAGCAGTACTTC
>.|TRBV19|TRBJ2-7|few
CASSILAMLSSYEQYF
TGTGCCAGTAGTATACTAGCGATGCTAAGCTCCTACGAGCAGTACTTC
>TRBD1|TRBV4-1|TRBJ2-7|.
CASSQTGTAPYEQYF
TGCGCCAGCAGCCAAACCGGGACAGCGCCCTACGAGCAGTACTTC
>.|TRBV30|TRBJ2-1|.
CAWSVLQRFYNEQFF
TGTGCCTGGAGTGTACTTCAGCGATTCTACAATGAGCAGTTCTTC
>TRBD1|TRBV19|TRBJ1-1|.
CASSGGTGWNTEAFF
TGTGCCAGTAGTGGGGGGACAGGATGGAACACTGAAGCTTTCTTT
>.|TRBV18|TRBJ1-4|.
CASSKIREQEKLFF
TGTGCCAGCTCAAAAATCCGGGAGCAGGAAAAACTGTTTTTT
>.|TRBV7-9|TRBJ1-1|.
CASSLQVGTEAFF
TGTGCCAGCAGCTTGCAGGTAGGCACTGAAGCTTTCTTT
>TRBD1|TRBV7-2|TRBJ2-5|.
CASSPYTGVETQYF
TGTGCCAGCAGCCCATATACAGGGGTAGAGACCCAGTACTTC
>.|TRBV27|TRBJ1-5|.
CASSSRVSAQPQHF
TGTGCCAGCAGTAGCAGGGTTTCGGCTCAGCCCCAGCATTTT
>.|TRBV6-1|TRBJ1-2|.
CAATGFWASYTF
TGTGCCGCGACGGGATTTTGGGCGAGCTACACCTTC
>.|TRBV15|TRBJ1-1|.
CATNGQNTEAFF
TGTGCCACCAACGGACAGAACACTGAAGCTTTCTTT
>.|TRBV11-2|TRBJ1-2|.
CASSLGVGARGYTF
TGTGCCAGCAGCTTAGGGGTGGGGGCGCGAGGCTACACCTTC
>TRBD1|TRBV28|TRBJ1-2|.
CASSPSGTGGLGYTF
TGTGCCAGCAGTCCGTCCGGGACAGGGGGTTTAGGCTACACCTTC
>TRBD1|TRBV19|TRBJ2-2|.
CATRSPGQRVPGELFF
TGTGCCACCAGGTCACCGGGACAGAGGGTCCCCGGGGAGCTGTTTTTT
>.|TRBV5-1|TRBJ1-4|.
CASSLAPGNEKLFF
TGCGCCAGCAGCTTGGCCCCAGGAAATGAAAAACTGTTTTTT
>.|TRBV5-1|TRBJ1-2|.
CASSFTGSRGYTF
TGCGCCAGCAGCTTTACAGGAAGTCGCGGCTACACCTTC
>.|TRBV19|TRBJ2-3|.
CASSIAGTDTQYF
TGTGCCAGTAGTATAGCGGGCACAGATACGCAGTATTTT
>.|TRBV5-1|TRBJ1-1|.
CASSNTGTTTEAFF
TGCGCCAGCAGCAACACAGGGACGACCACTGAAGCTTTCTTT
>.|TRBV9|TRBJ2-1|.
CASSERGQAGSYNEQFF
TGTGCCAGCAGCGAAAGGGGTCAGGCCGGCTCCTACAATGAGCAGTTCTTC
>TRBD1|TRBV5-1|TRBJ2-2|.
CASSLMARGSPTGELFF
TGCGCCAGCTCCCTAATGGCCAGGGGGTCACCCACCGGGGAGCTGTTTTTT
>TRBD1|TRBV10-1|TRBJ1-2|once
CASSSGQGDGYTF
TGCGCCAGCAGTTCTGGACAGGGGGATGGCTACACCTTC